Listed below are T cell receptor beta chains from one sample, sequenced in a study of sequential checkpoint blockade in melanoma. Libraries were prepared by immunoSEQ multiplex PCR; TCRdb keeps only in-frame clonotypes and omits some of them. The table includes tens of thousands of clones, 60% to 80% detected once. Sequenced here: CD8+ T cells sorted from blood (inferred from file names), sampled from a patient given nivolumab and ipilimumab in sequence. Receptors originate from a human donor with melanoma. The CDR3 runs from the conserved cysteine through the conserved F or W. The D gene is left open where the match is weak. Clone sizes are given selectively: once, few, many, or a class where the clone is expanded.

j_call v_call d_call clone_size cdr3_aa cdr3_nt
TRBJ2-5 TRBV7-9 TRBD2 . CASSSGLAGAKTQYF TGTGCCAGCAGCTCCGGACTAGCGGGAGCCAAGACCCAGTACTTC
TRBJ1-5 TRBV15 . . CATSRDSGDGQPQHF TGTGCCACCAGCAGAGACTCCGGGGATGGACAGCCCCAGCATTTT
TRBJ1-5 TRBV7-9 . . CASSLWVTGINQPQHF TGTGCCAGCAGCCTTTGGGTTACAGGTATTAATCAGCCCCAGCATTTT
TRBJ2-5 TRBV7-8 . . CASSLKSRRETQYF TGTGCCAGCAGCTTAAAATCGAGGAGAGAGACCCAGTACTTC
TRBJ2-1 TRBV9 . once CASSPSGLSYNEQFF TGTGCCAGCAGCCCCTCAGGGCTCTCCTACAATGAGCAGTTCTTC
TRBJ2-1 TRBV4-3 . . CASSQDIHEQFF TGCGCCAGCAGCCAAGATATCCATGAGCAGTTCTTC
TRBJ2-1 TRBV7-3 TRBD2 . CASSPGTSGRRGEQFF TGTGCCAGCAGCCCCGGGACTAGCGGGAGGAGGGGTGAGCAGTTCTTC
TRBJ2-1 TRBV27 . . CASSFLAEAYNEQFF TGTGCCAGCAGTTTCCTGGCCGAGGCCTACAATGAGCAGTTCTTC
TRBJ2-7 TRBV7-2 . . CASSLDGSGYEQYF TGTGCCAGCAGCTTAGACGGGTCGGGTTACGAGCAGTACTTC
TRBJ2-2 TRBV25-1 . . CASSGAGESGELFF TGTGCCAGCAGTGGCGCAGGGGAGTCCGGGGAGCTGTTTTTT
TRBJ2-6 TRBV9 . . CASSVGYSGANVLTF TGTGCCAGCAGCGTAGGTTACTCTGGGGCCAACGTCCTGACTTTC
TRBJ1-6 TRBV7-9 . . CASSSKPLHF TGTGCCAGCAGCTCTAAACCCCTCCACTTT
TRBJ2-7 TRBV28 . . CASSPGSPYEQYF TGTGCCAGCAGTCCTGGGAGCCCCTACGAGCAGTACTTC
TRBJ1-1 TRBV5-1 . . CASSLWGSGTEAFF TGCGCCAGCAGCTTGTGGGGTTCAGGGACTGAAGCTTTCTTT
TRBJ2-1 TRBV27 . . CASRPLAGSSYNEQFF TGTGCCAGCAGACCTCTCGCAGGTAGCTCCTACAATGAGCAGTTCTTC
TRBJ1-4 TRBV28 TRBD1 . CASSPLDRNEKLFF TGTGCCAGCAGTCCGCTGGACAGGAATGAAAAACTGTTTTTT
TRBJ2-1 TRBV7-9 TRBD1 . CASSSDRGDKFF TGTGCCAGCAGCTCGGACAGGGGCGATAAGTTCTTC
TRBJ2-7 TRBV4-3 . . CASSQDRDWSYEQYF TGCGCCAGCAGCCAAGACAGGGATTGGTCCTACGAGCAGTACTTC
TRBJ2-7 TRBV5-1 . . CASSLAPRSIYEQYF TGCGCCAGCAGCTTGGCACCGCGATCAATTTACGAGCAGTACTTC
TRBJ1-4 TRBV15 . few CATSLQGNEKLFF TGTGCCACCAGTTTGCAGGGTAATGAAAAACTGTTTTTT
TRBJ2-1 TRBV4-3 . few CASSPRQGTNEQFF TGCGCCAGCAGCCCCCGGCAGGGAACCAATGAGCAGTTCTTC
TRBJ2-7 TRBV7-6 TRBD2 . CASSLAKGLAGGYEQYF TGTGCCAGCAGCTTAGCGAAGGGACTAGCGGGAGGCTACGAGCAGTACTTC
TRBJ2-3 TRBV15 TRBD2 . CATSRESGRGARGDTQYF TGTGCCACCAGCAGAGAGTCGGGGAGGGGCGCGCGGGGAGATACGCAGTATTTT
TRBJ1-2 TRBV27 . . CASSLGQGSGYTF TGTGCCAGCAGTTTAGGCCAGGGAAGCGGCTACACCTTC
TRBJ2-4 TRBV7-9 TRBD2 . CASSDGGGENIQYF TGTGCCAGCAGCGACGGGGGGGGAGAAAACATTCAGTACTTC
TRBJ1-6 TRBV4-3 TRBD1 few CASSQERGRGSSPLHF TGCGCCAGCAGCCAAGAGAGGGGCAGGGGGTCCTCACCCCTCCACTTT
TRBJ2-7 TRBV4-2 . . CASSQVGPSSYEQYF TGTGCCAGCAGCCAAGTGGGGCCTAGCTCCTACGAGCAGTACTTC
TRBJ2-1 TRBV7-7 . few CASSRSSVGEQFF TGTGCTAGCAGTCGTTCTAGCGTTGGCGAGCAGTTCTTC
TRBJ1-2 TRBV10-3 . . CAISESQGSRYTF TGTGCCATCAGTGAGTCACAGGGCAGCCGCTACACCTTC
TRBJ2-7 TRBV27 TRBD1 once CASSSGQGWEQYF TGTGCCAGCAGTTCCGGACAGGGCTGGGAGCAGTACTTC
TRBJ2-1 TRBV4-1 TRBD2 . CASSQARTSDEQFF TGCGCCAGCAGCCAAGCCCGGACTAGCGATGAGCAGTTCTTC
TRBJ2-7 TRBV7-2 TRBD1 . CASSLIGQELYEQYF TGTGCCAGCAGCTTAATAGGACAGGAACTCTACGAGCAGTACTTC
TRBJ2-7 TRBV2 TRBD1 . CASSEDRLYEQYF TGTGCCAGCAGTGAGGACAGGCTCTACGAGCAGTACTTC
TRBJ2-7 TRBV11-2 TRBD2 once CASSLGFRLAGVFGNEQYF TGTGCCAGCAGCTTAGGATTCCGACTAGCGGGAGTATTTGGGAACGAGCAGTACTTC
TRBJ2-1 TRBV19 . . CASSIGDSEQFF TGTGCCAGTAGTATAGGAGATTCTGAGCAGTTCTTC
TRBJ2-7 TRBV7-9 TRBD2 few CASSLGGGYEQYF TGTGCCAGCAGCTTAGGGGGGGGCTACGAGCAGTACTTC
TRBJ2-7 TRBV6-5 . . CASTGQDGQYF TGTGCCAGCACTGGACAAGACGGACAGTACTTC
TRBJ2-3 TRBV5-1 TRBD1 . CASSLQGLSTDTQYF TGCGCCAGCAGCTTACAGGGGCTTAGCACAGATACGCAGTATTTT
TRBJ2-1 TRBV9 TRBD1 . CASSPAGTGVFNEQFF TGTGCCAGCAGCCCCGCAGGGACAGGGGTTTTCAATGAGCAGTTCTTC
TRBJ2-2 TRBV27 TRBD1 . CASSRDRVDMMDTGELFF TGTGCCAGCAGTCGGGACAGGGTTGATATGATGGACACCGGGGAGCTGTTTTTT
TRBJ2-5 TRBV2 . . CASSEGPDSALGKYF TGTGCCAGCAGTGAAGGCCCGGACAGCGCCCTGGGGAAGTACTTC
TRBJ2-3 TRBV5-1 . . CASSLDGLRTDTQYF TGCGCCAGCAGCTTGGATGGGCTACGCACAGATACGCAGTATTTT
TRBJ2-1 TRBV4-3 . . CASSGTANEQFF TGCGCCAGCAGCGGAACAGCTAATGAGCAGTTCTTC
TRBJ2-7 TRBV6-5 TRBD2 . CASRPLADVHEQYF TGTGCCAGCAGACCCCTAGCGGATGTCCACGAGCAGTACTTC
TRBJ2-1 TRBV25-1 . . CASRGLSPYNEQFF TGTGCCAGCAGGGGCTTGAGTCCCTACAATGAGCAGTTCTTC
TRBJ1-2 TRBV9 . . CASSVAHSQFYGYTF TGTGCCAGCAGCGTAGCTCATTCACAGTTCTATGGCTACACCTTC
TRBJ2-7 TRBV27 TRBD2 . CASNIAGGLTYEQYF TGTGCCAGCAACATAGCGGGGGGGTTGACCTACGAGCAGTACTTC
TRBJ1-1 TRBV15 . . CATSRDRGGTEAFF TGTGCCACCAGCAGAGATCGCGGGGGAACTGAAGCTTTCTTT
TRBJ2-1 TRBV6-4 TRBD1 . CASSDGQGGYNEQFF TGTGCCAGCAGTGACGGACAGGGTGGGTACAATGAGCAGTTCTTC